This TCR beta chain was identified during a study of blood T cell repertoires in COVID-19. Study as a whole: The United States, Italy and Spain were the sources of the acute and convalescent COVID-19 samples. In each case, the material was cDNA or gDNA derived from T cells, B-cell-depleted T cells, or PBMCs.

Germline assignment: CDR1 SGHTA and CDR2 FQGNSA. The CDR3 runs 14 residues. J lost 4 bases, V lost 4 bases, and 6 bases had no gene match. In the authors' workflow: Amplification of reference gene primers was used by the study to estimate nucleated cell counts. The data were produced by immunoSEQ multiplex PCR, yet TCRdb's version contains in-frame clones alone and is incomplete. The V and J calls and clone size come from that table; D and trimming were worked out from the DNA. Among tens of thousands of clones listed, nearly 90% were seen once. The rearrangement links TRBV7-2 to TRBJ2-5; 7 nucleotides line up with TRBD1. What was sequenced was peripheral blood. This clonotype originated in a man in his fifties with active COVID-19. The CDR3 sequence is CASSYGTAIETQYF. DNA of the CDR3: TGTGCCAGCAGCTACGGGACAGCTATAGAGACCCAGTACTTC. The full variable domain, in which reference TRBV7-2 and TRBJ2-5 provide the parts outside the CDR3, is GAGVSQSPSNKVTEKGKDVELRCDPISGHTALYWYRQSLGQGLEFLIYFQGNSAPDKSGLPSDRFSAERTGGSVSTLTIQRTQQEDSAVYLCASSYGTAIETQYFGPGTRLLVL.